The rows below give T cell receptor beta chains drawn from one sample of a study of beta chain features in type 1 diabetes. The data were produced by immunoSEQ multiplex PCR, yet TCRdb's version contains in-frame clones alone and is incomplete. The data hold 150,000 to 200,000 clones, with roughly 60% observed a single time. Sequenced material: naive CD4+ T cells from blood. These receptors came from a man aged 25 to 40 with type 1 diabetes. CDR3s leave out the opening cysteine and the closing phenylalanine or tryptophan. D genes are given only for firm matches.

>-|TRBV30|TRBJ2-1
AWSGAVSYNEQF
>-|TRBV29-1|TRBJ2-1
SLIRRRGNEQF
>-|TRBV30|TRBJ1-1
AWRQDSEAF
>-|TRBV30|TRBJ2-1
AWVRNSYNEQF
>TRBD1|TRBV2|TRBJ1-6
ALSDRDNSPLH
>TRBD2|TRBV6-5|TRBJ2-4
ASSYRPAAGHIQY
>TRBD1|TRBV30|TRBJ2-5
AWAAGGWETQY
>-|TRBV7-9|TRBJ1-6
ASSLDGNSPLH
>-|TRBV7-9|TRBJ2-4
ASSGAKNIQY
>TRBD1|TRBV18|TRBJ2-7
ASAPSGTGGPNEQY
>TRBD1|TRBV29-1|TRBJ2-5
SVGQGRETQY
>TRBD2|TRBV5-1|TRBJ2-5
ASSLAGLAEETQY
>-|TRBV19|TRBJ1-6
ASSTPDNTSPLH
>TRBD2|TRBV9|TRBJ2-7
ASSPGLAGPLSYEQY
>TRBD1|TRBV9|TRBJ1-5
ASSVGGGAGQPQH
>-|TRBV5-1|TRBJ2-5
ASSLGRMEETQY
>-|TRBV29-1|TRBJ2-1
SGNSGSYNEQF
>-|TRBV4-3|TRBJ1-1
ASSHTAGSVSEAF
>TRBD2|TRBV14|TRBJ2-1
ASSAPAGGSYEQF
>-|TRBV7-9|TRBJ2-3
ASSLIREVQY
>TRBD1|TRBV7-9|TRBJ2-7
ASRPGWGQGAHEQY
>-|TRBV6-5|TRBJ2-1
ASSYSGSGDRHEQF
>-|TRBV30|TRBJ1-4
AWRGPGPRNEKLF
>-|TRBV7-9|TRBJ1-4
ASSPAGEKLF
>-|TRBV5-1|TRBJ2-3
ASSLEYGPDFGDTQY
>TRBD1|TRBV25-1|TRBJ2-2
ASSEWDSPNTGELF
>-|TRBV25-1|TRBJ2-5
ASSLWGPLETQY
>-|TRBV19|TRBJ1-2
ASSPQSYYGYT
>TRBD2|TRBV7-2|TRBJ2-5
ASERVAGLGGETQY
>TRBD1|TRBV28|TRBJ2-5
ASSSPQGVAETQY
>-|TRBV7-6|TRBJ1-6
ASRRQESSPLH
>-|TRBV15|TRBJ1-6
ATSTGGDNSPLH
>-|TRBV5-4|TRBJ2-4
ASSPRDGSKNIQY
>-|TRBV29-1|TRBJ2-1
SVEPTAVNEQF